These 16 T cell receptor beta chains came from one sample sequenced in a study of CD8 T cells in ankylosing spondylitis. These receptors lack a known antigen. TCRdb called the 5' RACE reads again in MiXCR, with one record for every CDR3 protein. The table shows around 440,000 distinct CDR3 sequences, with roughly 15% occurring only once. Findings and limits, study-wide: A motif of 7 to 9 highly homologous TCR beta variants was seen as apparently characteristic of ankylosing spondylitis blood.

Sequencing was carried out using blood, either unsorted or a sorted T cell fraction (not recorded which). The receptors shown here come from a male donor with ankylosing spondylitis.

This clonotype was seen more than once but under ten times. The chain employs TRBV29-1 and TRBJ2-5; D possibly corresponds to TRBD1 (6 bases). The CDR3 is 15 residues long. V shed 6 bases and J shed 2 bases, with 19 bases lying between them. Germline V CDR1 and CDR2: SQVTM, ANQGSEA. CDR3 bases: TGCAGCGTGTCCTCTCGCCAGGGGCGACAAGAGACCCAGTACTTC. It codes for CSVSSRQGRQETQYF. The full variable domain, completed using reference TRBV29-1 and TRBJ2-5, is SAVISQKPSRDICQRGTSLTIQCQVDSQVTMMFWYRQQPGQSLTLIATANQGSEATYESGFVIDKFPISRPNLTFSTLTVSNMSPEDSSIYLCSVSSRQGRQETQYFGPGTRLLVL.

This sequence joins TRBV29-1 and TRBJ2-2; weak D call: TRBD2 (5 bases). Trimming left V 6 bases short and J 6 bases short, with 8 bases between. CDR3 length equals 11 residues. The germline V gene encodes CDR1 SQVTM and CDR2 ANQGSEA. As DNA, the CDR3 is TGCAGCGTCGGGAATCCCGGGGAGCTGTTTTTT. This translates into CSVGNPGELFF.

The J gene is TRBJ1-1, the V gene TRBV7-9, with D tentatively TRBD1 (5 bases). The CDR3 sequence is 15 residues long. V lost 5 bases and J 0 bases, leaving 13 bases between the germline ends. Germline CDR1 is SEHNR and CDR2 is FQNEAQ (reference sequence). The CDR3 DNA reads TGTGCCAGCAGCAGAGGGGCAGGGATGAACACTGAAGCTTTCTTT. This codes for CASSRGAGMNTEAFF.

The sample holds many counts of this clonotype. This chain joins TRBV27 and TRBJ1-2; D call uncertain. The CDR3 is 14 residues long. V lost 4 bases to trimming and J lost 2 bases, with 11 bases between them. Germline CDR1 reads MNHEY; CDR2 reads SMNVEV (reference sequence). The CDR3 sequence is CASSSSRQNYGYTF. The CDR3 DNA reads as TGTGCCAGCAGTTCCTCGCGGCAGAACTATGGCTACACCTTC.

V and J are TRBV6-5 and TRBJ2-4; TRBD2 might be the D (5 bases). Trimming removed 0 bases at V and 10 bases at J, with 16 bases between. The germline V gene encodes CDR1 MNHEY and CDR2 SVGAGI. The CDR3 consists of 15 residues. CDR3 coding DNA: TGTGCCAGCAGTTACTCGGGCATGGCCCCGGGGATTCAGTACTTC. Residues: CASSYSGMAPGIQYF.

The chain links TRBV11-1 to TRBJ2-1; unclear D gene. The length of the CDR3 is 15 residues. Germline V gene lookup returns CDR1 SGHAT and CDR2 FQDESV (reference sequence). Between the trimmed V and J ends, which lost 5 bases and 0 bases, there was a span of 11 bases. The CDR3 DNA reads as TGTGCCAGCAGCCTGCAACCGAGCTCCTACAATGAGCAGTTCTTC. This sequence encodes CASSLQPSSYNEQFF.

The V gene is TRBV5-4, the J gene TRBJ2-1; TRBD2 aligns across 13 bases. Germline values: CDR1 SGHNT, CDR2 YYREEE (reference sequence). Trimming took 4 bases from V and 8 from J; bases not matched to a gene: 6. This CDR3 comprises 15 residues. CDR3 residues: CASSPRLAGGYEQFF. CDR3 in DNA: TGTGCCAGCAGCCCTAGACTAGCGGGAGGATATGAGCAGTTCTTC. The complete variable domain, with remaining parts taken from reference TRBV5-4 and TRBJ2-1, reads ETGVTQSPTHLIKTRGQQVTLRCSSQSGHNTVSWYQQALGQGPQFIFQYYREEENGRGNFPPRFSGLQFPNYSSELNVNALELDDSALYLCASSPRLAGGYEQFFGPGTRLTVL.

In this sample, this clonotype turned up a few times. The CDR3 region has the DNA TGCGCCAGCAGCTTGGAACAGTTACAAGAGACCCAGTACTTC. Translation: CASSLEQLQETQYF. The chain has TRBV5-1 and TRBJ2-5; D remains ambiguous. This CDR3 comprises 14 residues. V lost 0 bases, J lost 2 bases, and 8 bases lay in between. Per germline, CDR1 SGHRS and CDR2 YFSETQ. Complete variable domain (other parts from reference TRBV5-1 and TRBJ2-5): KAGVTQTPRYLIKTRGQQVTLSCSPISGHRSVSWYQQTPGQGLQFLFEYFSETQRNKGNFPGRFSGRQFSNSRSEMNVSTLELGDSALYLCASSLEQLQETQYFGPGTRLLVL.

This clonotype was counted many times. The V and J genes are TRBV4-1 and TRBJ1-2, with 8 bases matching TRBD1. Germline V gene data show CDR1 as MGHRA and CDR2 as YSYEKL. This CDR3 region has 15 residues. Losses at the gene ends were 0 bases for V and 5 bases for J; bases not matched to a gene: 5. This chain's CDR3 is CASSQEADRVYGYTF. In DNA, the CDR3 is TGCGCCAGCAGCCAAGAGGCGGACAGGGTGTATGGCTACACCTTC.

This clonotype showed up just a few times. The chain employs TRBV5-6 and TRBJ1-1; D gene ambiguous. Per the germline V gene, CDR1 is SGHDT and CDR2 is YYEEEE. Trimming pared 1 base from V and 1 base from J, leaving 8 bases between. The CDR3 runs 14 residues. DNA for the CDR3: TGTGCCAGCAGCTTGAAGGGCAGGAACACTGAAGCTTTCTTT. Translation gives CASSLKGRNTEAFF.

This clonotype was recorded a few times. The gene calls are TRBV15 and TRBJ2-7, with 13 bases fitting TRBD2. This CDR3 spans 18 amino acids. After removal of 4 bases from V and 7 bases from J, the junction contained 16 bases not matched to a gene. Germline lookup yields CDR1 LNHNV and CDR2 YYDKDF (reference sequence). In DNA form, the CDR3 reads TGTGCCACCAGCACCGCCTATCCGGGACTAGCGGGACAAGGGGAGCAGTACTTC. It is translated as CATSTAYPGLAGQGEQYF.

This clonotype was counted ten times or more. The V call is TRBV5-1, the J call TRBJ1-1, with 8 bases identical to TRBD1. Germline V gene sequence: CDR1 SGHRS, CDR2 YFSETQ. V gave up 4 bases and J gave up 0 bases; unmatched junction bases: 8. CDR3 size: 16 residues. The CDR3 nucleotides read TGCGCCAGCAGCCGGGTCGGGACAGGCGTGAACACTGAAGCTTTCTTT. Amino acids: CASSRVGTGVNTEAFF.

This sequence joins TRBV3-1 and TRBJ2-5; D unclear. The germline V gene has CDR1 LGHDT and CDR2 YNNKEL (reference sequence). The V end was cut by 3 bases, the J end by 5 bases, with 7 bases between. This CDR3 contains 12 residues. CDR3 bases: TGTGCCAGCAGCCAGATCGGGGAGACCCAGTACTTC. It yields the protein CASSQIGETQYF.

The chain is built from TRBV2 and TRBJ1-1; 11 nucleotides line up with TRBD1. This CDR3 is built from 16 residues. The V gene's germline CDR1 is SNHLY and CDR2 FYNNEI. Losses at the gene ends were 2 bases for V and 5 bases for J; bases not matched to a gene: 7. CDR3 nucleotide sequence: TGTGCCAGCAGTGAAAGTCCGGGACAGGGGGGGACTGAAGCTTTCTTT. Its protein product is CASSESPGQGGTEAFF.

This chain joins TRBV7-2 and TRBJ2-4; 10 bases are a match to TRBD1. Germline CDR1 reads SGHTA; CDR2 reads FQGNSA. CDR3 length: 15 residues. Trimming at V came to 5 bases and at J to 4 bases, leaving 5 bases not matched to a gene. The CDR3 DNA sequence: TGTGCCAGCAGCCAGGGGGGACAGGGGAAAAACATTCAGTACTTC. This translates into CASSQGGQGKNIQYF.

This clonotype was counted only a few times. The chain couples TRBV24-1 to TRBJ2-1, with TRBD1 matching over 7 bases. J gave up 0 bases and V 9 bases, and 10 bases lay outside the gene matches. Germline-derived CDR1 and CDR2 are KGHDR and SFDVKD. CDR3 length equals 16 residues. The CDR3 sequence: CATQSRTGRSYNEQFF. The CDR3 region has the DNA TGTGCCACCCAATCCCGGACAGGTCGCTCCTACAATGAGCAGTTCTTC.